The present TCR beta chain was sequenced within a study of shared clonotypes between healthy human individuals. Study-level results: Memory subsets generally showed lower estimated richness than naive subsets. Of the naive CD4 clonotypes, roughly 5% were shared across a few donors. Relative to their counterparts shared across all four donors, non-shared clonotypes exhibited diminished generation probabilities.

Turning to this clone: The antigen is undetermined.

A CD45RA+ naive subset and a CD45RA-negative memory subset were split from CD4+ cells. TCRdb keeps only in-frame clones here, not all; method: immunoSEQ multiplex PCR. The data show 1.6 million or so clones, with less than 99% seen just once and about 0.4% held by the top ten. Sequencing was performed on naive CD4+ T cells sorted from blood. Subset meaning: CD45RA+ positively selected. The receptor was derived from a young man in good health.

The CDR3 region is CASSFGANYGYTF. CDR3 coding DNA: TGTGCCAGCAGCTTTGGAGCCAACTATGGCTACACCTTC. The chain links TRBV5-8 to TRBJ1-2; D remains unclear. Trimming stripped 2 bases from V and 2 bases from J, with 7 bases between. The CDR3 spans 13 residues. Germline-derived CDR1 and CDR2 are SGHTS and YDEGEE.